This passage covers 21 T cell receptor beta chains from one sample sequenced in a study of beta chain features in type 1 diabetes. Their specific antigens are unknown. Expressed TCRB transcripts were sequenced, since all the RNA that had been isolated was reverse transcribed. The table came from immunoSEQ multiplex PCR; TCRdb's copy has only in-frame clones and leaves some out. The table has 150,000 to 200,000 clones, 63% seen once. Study observations and caveats: Shortening of TCRB CDR3s, moderate but significant, appeared in all four CD4+ subsets of Type 1 diabetes patients.

What was sequenced was naive CD4+ T cells from blood. The source is a man aged 25 to 45 with type 1 diabetes.

This rearrangement joins TRBV2 to TRBJ2-2; the match to TRBD1 covers 9 bases. Trimming removed 3 bases from V and 4 bases from J; junction bases left unmatched: 6. Looked up from germline, CDR1 is SNHLY and CDR2 is FYNNEI. This CDR3 comprises 16 residues. This CDR3 is CASSDTRQGGTGELFF. CDR3 nucleotide sequence: TGTGCCAGCAGTGACACCCGACAGGGGGGCACCGGGGAGCTGTTTTTT.

V is TRBV19 and J is TRBJ2-6; D not certain. The germline V gene has CDR1 LNHDA and CDR2 SQIVND (reference sequence). The V gene lost 9 bases and the J gene lost 0 bases, with 12 bases spanning the gap. CDR3 length equals 15 residues. CDR3 nucleotide sequence: TGTGCCAGCAAACCCATAAGCTCTGGGGCCAACGTCCTGACTTTC. This encodes CASKPISSGANVLTF.

This sequence joins TRBV7-9 and TRBJ1-2; no firm D call. Germline V gives CDR1 SEHNR, CDR2 FQNEAQ (reference sequence). This CDR3 has 15 residues. V was trimmed by 1 base and J by 4 bases, leaving 13 bases between them. Here the CDR3 reads CASSLEVVGSYGYTF. CDR3 nucleotides: TGTGCCAGCAGCTTAGAGGTGGTAGGATCCTATGGCTACACCTTC.

A few counts support this clone. This sequence joins TRBV7-9 and TRBJ2-2; D is undetermined. With 3 bases removed from V and 4 bases from J, the gap between germline ends came to 3 bases. The germline V gene encodes CDR1 SEHNR and CDR2 FQNEAQ (reference sequence). The length of the CDR3 is 12 residues. CDR3 nucleotides: TGTGCCAGCAGCTTCGGCACCGGGGAGCTGTTTTTT. Protein product: CASSFGTGELFF.

The genes are TRBV5-1 and TRBJ1-1; D is unresolved. Germline assignment: CDR1 SGHRS and CDR2 YFSETQ. Deletions cut 0 bases from V and 1 base from J, with 7 bases between. This CDR3 is built from 14 residues. Here the CDR3 reads CASSLEVGNTEAFF. DNA for the CDR3: TGCGCCAGCAGCTTGGAGGTGGGGAACACTGAAGCTTTCTTT. Full variable domain (remainder filled in from reference TRBV5-1 and TRBJ1-1): KAGVTQTPRYLIKTRGQQVTLSCSPISGHRSVSWYQQTPGQGLQFLFEYFSETQRNKGNFPGRFSGRQFSNSRSEMNVSTLELGDSALYLCASSLEVGNTEAFFGQGTRLTVV.

The rearrangement joins TRBV29-1 to TRBJ2-3, with a weak D call TRBD2 (7 bases). The CDR3 has 13 amino acids. Per germline, CDR1 SQVTM and CDR2 ANQGSEA. The ends were cut back, 4 bases at V and 3 bases at J, with 11 bases in the middle. CDR3 nucleotides: TGCAGCGTTGTGGAGGGGGGGACAGATACGCAGTATTTT. It specifies CSVVEGGTDTQYF.

V gene TRBV7-2 combines with J gene TRBJ2-7, with D hard to call. Trimming left V 6 bases short and J 6 bases short, with 12 bases between. The CDR3 has 12 amino acids. The germline V gene encodes CDR1 SGHTA and CDR2 FQGNSA. Here the CDR3 reads CASSPQSSEQYF. The CDR3, as DNA: TGTGCCAGCAGTCCACAGAGCTCCGAGCAGTACTTC.

V and J are TRBV25-1 and TRBJ2-5, with D perhaps matching TRBD1 (6 bases). Germline lookup yields CDR1 MGHDK and CDR2 SYGVNS. CDR3 length: 15 amino acids. V lost 1 base, J lost 7 bases, and 16 bases lay in between. Here the CDR3 reads CASSELPGAPGTQYF. The CDR3 DNA is TGTGCCAGCAGTGAATTACCAGGGGCCCCGGGGACCCAGTACTTC.

The J gene is TRBJ2-1, the V gene TRBV9; TRBD1 is a possible D gene (5 bases). Deletions cut 3 bases from V and 4 bases from J, with 14 bases between. The CDR3 runs 15 residues. Per germline, CDR1 SGDLS and CDR2 YYNGEE. The DNA of the CDR3 is TGTGCCAGCAGCGAACTTGGTGGGGCGTACAATGAGCAGTTCTTC. Its protein product is CASSELGGAYNEQFF.

V is TRBV9 and J is TRBJ2-5; D may be TRBD1 (6 bases). Trimming shortened V by 0 bases and J by 4 bases, and 10 bases separated the two germline ends. CDR3 length: 14 residues. CDR1 SGDLS and CDR2 YYNGEE come from the germline V gene. The CDR3 DNA is TGTGCCAGCAGCGTAGCTAGGGGGAGAGAGACCCAGTACTTC. Translated, it gives CASSVARGRETQYF. The entire variable domain, with the rest obtained from reference TRBV9 and TRBJ2-5, is as follows: DSGVTQTPKHLITATGQRVTLRCSPRSGDLSVYWYQQSLDQGLQFLIQYYNGEERAKGNILERFSAQQFPDLHSELNLSSLELGDSALYFCASSVARGRETQYFGPGTRLLVL.

A few counts support this clone. This chain uses TRBV7-2 with TRBJ1-2; possible D gene TRBD1, 6 bases. This CDR3 comprises 14 residues. V shed 1 base and J shed 2 bases, with 8 bases lying between them. Germline CDR1 reads SGHTA; CDR2 reads FQGNSA. CDR3 amino acids: CASSLVGQNYGYTF. For the CDR3, the DNA is TGTGCCAGCAGCTTAGTGGGACAAAACTATGGCTACACCTTC.

Points on this clone: The sample contains more than one DNA sequence encoding this CDR3. This chain links TRBV4-1 with TRBJ2-5, with a possible D match to TRBD1 (6 bases). Germline CDR1 reads MGHRA; CDR2 reads YSYEKL. The CDR3 is made up of 14 amino acids. Trimming cost V 2 bases and J 2 bases, with 9 bases left between them. CDR3 coding DNA: TGCGCCAGCAGCCAAACAGGGTTACAAGAGACCCAGTACTTC. Its protein product is CASSQTGLQETQYF.

This rearrangement joins TRBV7-2 to TRBJ2-5; 13 bases line up with TRBD2. The CDR3 runs 15 residues. Trimming took 7 bases from V and 2 from J; bases not matched to a gene: 4. CDR1 is SGHTA, CDR2 FQGNSA, per germline. This CDR3 reads CASTRGLAGQETQYF. CDR3 sequence (DNA): TGTGCCAGCACCCGGGGACTAGCGGGACAAGAGACCCAGTACTTC.

Notes on this clone: The sample carries other DNA sequences with the same CDR3. The chain joins TRBV29-1 to TRBJ2-5; no definite D call. The CDR3 covers 11 residues. The V gene's germline CDR1 is SQVTM and CDR2 ANQGSEA. V dropped 6 bases and J dropped 4 bases, with 9 bases sitting between them. For the CDR3, the DNA is TGCAGCGTCTCCATCGGAGAGACCCAGTACTTC. It is translated as CSVSIGETQYF.

The chain joins TRBV6-5 to TRBJ2-7; D call uncertain. Germline CDR1 is MNHEY and CDR2 is SVGAGI. CDR3 length: 15 residues. The V end lost 6 bases, the J end lost 3 bases, and 18 bases lay between the germline ends. The DNA of the CDR3 is TGTGCCAGCAGCCCGCTTCGGAGTTGGGACTACGAGCAGTACTTC. Its protein product is CASSPLRSWDYEQYF.

The chain links TRBV28 to TRBJ2-5; D is ambiguous. In germline, CDR1 is MDHEN, CDR2 SYDVKM. V dropped 5 bases and J dropped 1 base, with 11 bases sitting between them. The CDR3 is 14 residues long. The CDR3 nucleotides are TGTGCCAGCAGTCTACAGAGATCCCAAGAGACCCAGTACTTC. It codes for CASSLQRSQETQYF.

This chain joins TRBV29-1 and TRBJ2-3, with D hard to call. Germline CDR1 and CDR2: SQVTM and ANQGSEA. The CDR3 consists of 15 residues. Trimming took 4 bases from V and 0 from J, leaving 14 bases between them. The chain's CDR3 is CSVVKWQLSTDTQYF. The CDR3 bases are TGCAGCGTTGTAAAGTGGCAGCTTAGCACAGATACGCAGTATTTT.

This clone was recorded a few times. The V call is TRBV14, the J call TRBJ2-1; D perhaps matches TRBD1 (6 bases). CDR3 length equals 14 residues. Germline CDR1 reads SGHDN; CDR2 reads FVKESK. The V and J ends lost 4 bases and 3 bases respectively, with 10 bases between them. The CDR3 sequence: CASSPGALYNEQFF. The CDR3 nucleotides read TGTGCCAGCAGCCCAGGGGCGCTCTACAATGAGCAGTTCTTC.

The table lists this clone with a few counts. The V gene is TRBV4-1, the J gene TRBJ2-5; D is undetermined. CDR3 length: 14 amino acids. V was trimmed by 2 bases and J by 3 bases, leaving 10 bases between them. Looked up from germline, CDR1 is MGHRA and CDR2 is YSYEKL. DNA for the CDR3: TGCGCCAGCAGCCAAAGTAGTTGGGAAGAGACCCAGTACTTC. It specifies CASSQSSWEETQYF.

CDR3 residues: CATSGMGKNIQYF. The DNA of the CDR3 is TGTGCCACCTCGGGAATGGGGAAAAACATTCAGTACTTC. This chain connects TRBV19 to TRBJ2-4, with a possible D match to TRBD2 (5 bases). This CDR3 region has 13 residues. Germline V gives CDR1 LNHDA, CDR2 SQIVND (reference sequence). Trimming cost V 10 bases and J 4 bases, with 14 bases left between them. The full variable domain, with the rest looked up from reference TRBV19 and TRBJ2-4, is DGGITQSPKYLFRKEGQNVTLSCEQNLNHDAMYWYRQDPGQGLRLIYYSQIVNDFQKGDIAEGYSVSREKKESFPLTVTSAQKNPTAFYLCATSGMGKNIQYFGAGTRLSVL.

The chain uses TRBV7-9 and TRBJ1-1; TRBD1 might be the D (5 bases). Trimming left V 3 bases short and J 5 bases short, with 10 bases between. Germline V gene lookup returns CDR1 SEHNR and CDR2 FQNEAQ (reference sequence). This CDR3 has 13 residues. The CDR3 DNA reads as TGTGCCAGCAGCTTCCCAGGGAGGACTGAAGCTTTCTTT. Translating it yields CASSFPGRTEAFF.